This TCR beta chain derives from a study of graft-versus-host responses after intestinal transplantation. Study information: Every one of the recipients received anti-thymocyte globulin induction and afterwards took tacrolimus and steroids for around 3 years. Findings and limits, study-wide: In recipient marrow, GvH clones were found, and some appeared first in ileum or blood.

The CDR3 extends over 17 amino acids. Germline-derived CDR1 and CDR2 are SGHVS and FQNEAQ. The V end lost 0 bases, the J end lost 0 bases, and 15 bases lay between the germline ends. Of note for this clone: The antigen remains unidentified.

The repertoire was sequenced with immunoSEQ multiplex PCR; TCRdb's copy has only in-frame clones and lacks some. The sample has tens of thousands of clones, around 94% seen once. The sequence came from a human patient who received an intestinal transplant, so some T cells may come from the graft donor. The sample in question was PBMCs, obtained 16 days after intestinal transplant. The chain couples TRBV7-8 to TRBJ2-7, with D perhaps matching TRBD2 (6 bases). DNA for the CDR3: TGTGCCAGCAGCTTAGCGGTCACCTTGGGAGGCTCCTACGAGCAGTACTTC. Translation: CASSLAVTLGGSYEQYF.